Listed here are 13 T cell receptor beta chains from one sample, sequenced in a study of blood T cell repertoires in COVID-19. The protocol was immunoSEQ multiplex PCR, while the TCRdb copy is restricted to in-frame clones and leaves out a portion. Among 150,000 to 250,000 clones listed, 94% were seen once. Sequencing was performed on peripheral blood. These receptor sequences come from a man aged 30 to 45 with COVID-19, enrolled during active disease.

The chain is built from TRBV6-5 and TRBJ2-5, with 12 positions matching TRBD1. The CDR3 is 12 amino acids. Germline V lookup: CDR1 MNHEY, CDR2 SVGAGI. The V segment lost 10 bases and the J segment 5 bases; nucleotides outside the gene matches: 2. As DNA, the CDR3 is TGTGCCACGGGACAGGGGGCCGAGACCCAGTACTTC. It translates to CATGQGAETQYF.

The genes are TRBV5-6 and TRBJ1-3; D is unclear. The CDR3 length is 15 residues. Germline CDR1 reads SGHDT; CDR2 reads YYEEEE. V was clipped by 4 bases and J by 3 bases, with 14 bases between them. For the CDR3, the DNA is TGTGCCAGCAGCCCTCCAGTAGGCGGTGGAAACACCATATATTTT. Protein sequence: CASSPPVGGGNTIYF.

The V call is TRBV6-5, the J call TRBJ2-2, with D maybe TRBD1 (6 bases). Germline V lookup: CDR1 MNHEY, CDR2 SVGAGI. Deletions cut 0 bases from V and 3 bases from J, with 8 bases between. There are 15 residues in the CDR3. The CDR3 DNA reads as TGTGCCAGCAGTTACTCCAGGGGTTACACCGGGGAGCTGTTTTTT. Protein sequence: CASSYSRGYTGELFF.

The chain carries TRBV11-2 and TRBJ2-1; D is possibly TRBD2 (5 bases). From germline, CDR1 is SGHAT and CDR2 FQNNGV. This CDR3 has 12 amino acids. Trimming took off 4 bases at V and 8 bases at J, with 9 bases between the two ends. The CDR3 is CASSSTRDEQFF. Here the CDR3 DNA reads TGTGCCAGCAGCTCCACTAGGGATGAGCAGTTCTTC.

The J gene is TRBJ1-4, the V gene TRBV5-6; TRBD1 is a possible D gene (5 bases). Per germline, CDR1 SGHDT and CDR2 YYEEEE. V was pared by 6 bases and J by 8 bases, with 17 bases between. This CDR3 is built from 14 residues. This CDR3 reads CASTLGQAPEKLFF. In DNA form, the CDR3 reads TGTGCCAGCACCCTGGGGCAGGCTCCGGAAAAACTGTTTTTT.

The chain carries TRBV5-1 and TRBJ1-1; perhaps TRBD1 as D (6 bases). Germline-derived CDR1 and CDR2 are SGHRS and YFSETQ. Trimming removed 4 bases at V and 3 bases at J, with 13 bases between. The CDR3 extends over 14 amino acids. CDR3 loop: CASSQKGGDTEAFF. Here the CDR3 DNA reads TGCGCCAGCAGCCAAAAAGGGGGGGACACTGAAGCTTTCTTT.

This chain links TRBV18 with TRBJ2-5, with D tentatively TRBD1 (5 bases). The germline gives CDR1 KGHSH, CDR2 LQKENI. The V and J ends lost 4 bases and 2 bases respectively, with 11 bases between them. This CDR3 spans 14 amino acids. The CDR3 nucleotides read TGTGCCAGCTCACGAGGTCCAGGGCAAGAGACCCAGTACTTC. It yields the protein CASSRGPGQETQYF.

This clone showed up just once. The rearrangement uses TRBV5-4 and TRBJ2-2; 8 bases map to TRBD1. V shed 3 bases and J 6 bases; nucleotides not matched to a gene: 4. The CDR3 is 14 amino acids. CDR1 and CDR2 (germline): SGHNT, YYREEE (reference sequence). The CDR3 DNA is TGTGCCAGCAGCTGGCAGGGGGCAGCCGGGGAGCTGTTTTTT. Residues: CASSWQGAAGELFF.

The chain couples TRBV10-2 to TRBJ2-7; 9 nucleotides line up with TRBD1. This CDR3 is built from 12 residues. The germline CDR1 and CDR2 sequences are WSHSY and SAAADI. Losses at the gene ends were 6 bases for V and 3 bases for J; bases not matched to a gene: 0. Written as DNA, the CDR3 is TGCGCCAGCAGGGGACAGGGCTACGAGCAGTACTTC. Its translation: CASRGQGYEQYF.

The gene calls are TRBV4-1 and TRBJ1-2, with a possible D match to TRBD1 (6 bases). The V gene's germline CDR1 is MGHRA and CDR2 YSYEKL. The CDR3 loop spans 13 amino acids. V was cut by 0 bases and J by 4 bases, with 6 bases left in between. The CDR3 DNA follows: TGCGCCAGCAGCCAAGAACAGGGCTATGGCTACACCTTC. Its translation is CASSQEQGYGYTF.

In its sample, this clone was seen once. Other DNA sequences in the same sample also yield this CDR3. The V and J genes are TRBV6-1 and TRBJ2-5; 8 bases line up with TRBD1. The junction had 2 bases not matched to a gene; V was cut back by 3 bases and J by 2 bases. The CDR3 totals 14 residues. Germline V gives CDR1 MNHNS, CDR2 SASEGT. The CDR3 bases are TGTGCCAGCAGTGAGGGACAGGTACAAGAGACCCAGTACTTC. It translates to CASSEGQVQETQYF.

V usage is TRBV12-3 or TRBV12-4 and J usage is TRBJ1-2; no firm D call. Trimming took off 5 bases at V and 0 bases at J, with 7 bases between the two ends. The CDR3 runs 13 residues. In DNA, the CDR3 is TGTGCCAGCAGTCTAACCGCTAACTATGGCTACACCTTC. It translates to CASSLTANYGYTF.

CDR3 sequence: CASSPLGQGASGELFF. The CDR3 DNA sequence: TGTGCCAGCAGCCCCTTGGGACAGGGGGCATCCGGGGAGCTGTTTTTT. The rearrangement links TRBV7-3 to TRBJ2-2; 12 nucleotides agree with TRBD1. J lost 6 bases, V lost 5 bases, and 7 bases had no gene match. This CDR3 comprises 16 residues. Germline V gene lookup returns CDR1 SGHTA and CDR2 FQGTGA.